This T cell receptor beta chain was captured in a study of a mutant IDH1 vaccine in newly diagnosed glioma. The time point: week 23, last vaccination. Doses consisted of 300 ug of mutant IDH1 20-mer peptide each, paired with topical imiquimod. Deletions cut 1 base from V and 3 bases from J, with 11 bases between. The germline gives CDR1 SGHAT, CDR2 FQNNGV. The CDR3 runs to 15 residues. This table comes from immunoSEQ multiplex PCR, and its TCRdb copy is limited to in-frame clones, with some not included. The sample lists tens of thousands of clones; around 86% were seen once. As concerns this clone: Its specificity is not known.

This clonotype was sampled from a man aged 40-55 years with glioma. The chain uses TRBV11-2 and TRBJ2-3; tentatively, D is TRBD2 (6 bases). Here the sequenced sample was PBMCs, taken from a glioma patient whose treatment included an IDH1 peptide vaccine. The CDR3 DNA reads as TGTGCCAGCAGCTTAGGCGGAGGGTCAACAGATACGCAGTATTTT. Translating it yields CASSLGGGSTDTQYF.